The 2 T cell receptor beta chains below come from one sample, sequenced in a study of T-cell memory formation after mild COVID-19. TCRdb re-called the 5' RACE reads with MiXCR, one entry per CDR3 protein. The sample carries roughly 200,000 distinct CDR3 sequences, about a fifth recorded once. Sequences were obtained from PBMCs or a T cell subset sorted from them (not recorded which). These receptors were obtained from an adult woman who had mild COVID-19 (a few samples of this study predate the infection). Cell type and time point are not known.

This clonotype has just one count. V and J are TRBV12-3 or TRBV12-4 and TRBJ2-3; D is uncertain. Trimming stripped 7 bases from V and 5 bases from J, with 7 bases between. The CDR3 totals 11 residues. CDR3 nucleotide sequence: TGTGCCAGCACCCCCGTAGATACGCAGTATTTT. Translation: CASTPVDTQYF.

J is TRBJ2-7 and V is TRBV7-8, with TRBD1 identical over 7 bases. After removal of 5 bases from V and 1 base from J, the junction contained 5 bases not matched to a gene. Per germline, CDR1 SGHVS and CDR2 FQNEAQ. The CDR3 covers 14 residues. CDR3 sequence (DNA): TGTGCCAGCAGCATAGGGGGACAGTCCTACGAGCAGTACTTC. It translates to CASSIGGQSYEQYF.